This TCR beta chain was obtained from a study of T-cell reconstitution after alpha-beta-depleted transplantation in children. Per germline, CDR1 LGHDT and CDR2 YNNKEL (reference sequence). V gave up 0 bases and J gave up 6 bases; unmatched junction bases: 5. This CDR3 is built from 17 residues. Concerning this clonotype itself: Its antigen is as yet unknown.

Unique molecular identifiers were incorporated when the TCRbeta library was constructed. TCRdb re-called the PCR reads through MiXCR, storing one row per CDR3 protein. Counted here are about 980,000 distinct CDR3 sequences, under 30% occurring once; the ten biggest clones make up 25% to 35%. Study observations and caveats: There were reportedly several hundred expanded graft clones from which alpha-beta T cells came about two months after transplant. T-cell counts and diversity were attributed mostly to newly produced T cells one year after transplant.

This sample comprised PBMCs, mostly from graft donor cells, obtained 360 days after TCRalphabeta/CD19-depleted stem cell transplant. The chain joins TRBV3-1 to TRBJ2-2; TRBD2 matches 12 bases. The clonotype originates from a boy younger than two who had a stem cell transplant for SCID, so the T cells may come from the graft donor. CDR3 sequence: CASSQDRGLAGSGELFF. CDR3 bases: TGTGCCAGCAGCCAAGATCGGGGACTAGCGGGTTCCGGGGAGCTGTTTTTT. Full variable domain (missing parts from reference TRBV3-1 and TRBJ2-2): DTAVSQTPKYLVTQMGNDKSIKCEQNLGHDTMYWYKQDSKKFLKIMFSYNNKELIINETVPNRFSPKSPDKAHLNLHINSLELGDSAVYFCASSQDRGLAGSGELFFGEGSRLTVL.